One TCR beta chain is described in this entry. The specificity of this receptor is unknown. The junction and the germline gene differ at one end; a read error may be behind it. Library construction relied on 5' RACE. TCRdb lists the instrument as Illumina HiSeq 2500. A second PCR of roughly 7 to 11 cycles was performed with a sample-barcoded 5' primer and a J-beta primer mix. A template-switch 5' adaptor carrying 12 random nucleotides introduced a unique molecular identifier onto each TCR beta cDNA molecule. At least 2.5 million CDR3-containing paired-end reads were obtained from each sample. First-strand cDNA was synthesized from all RNA with the Mint cDNA synthesis kit, primed by a TRBC-specific oligonucleotide. After uracil-DNA glycosylase treatment, a first 18-cycle PCR used universal primers M1SS and BC2_uni_R on all cDNA. The paper's processing steps were these. Normalization of each sample was performed by random selection of 1 million high-quality reads, each carrying a distinct molecular identifier. Instead of being binned into consensus sequences, reads with shared molecular identifiers were discarded. CDR3 identification, clonotype clustering and error correction used MiTCR with a Q25 quality threshold and the strictest error-elimination algorithm. A nonparametric unseen species model with Euler transformation was used to estimate a lower bound on total TCR beta diversity. TCRdb reran the public reads through fastp at Q25 and MiXCR, keeping productive beta chains. Under each unique CDR3 protein, matching rows form one entry showing the most common genes and DNA. These V and J calls originate from TCRdb's pipeline instead of the authors' own analysis. This sample is represented by about 1.1 million distinct CDR3 sequences; about two fifths of them were singletons. Around 12% of the sample goes to the ten largest clones.

The donors were roughly 40 Caucasian individuals from Russia, aged roughly 6 to 90 years, who were systemically healthy. Each donor gave around 9 milliliters of peripheral blood, collected into EDTA-treated Vacutainer tubes. PBMCs were isolated by Ficoll-Paque density-gradient centrifugation, with at least 6.5 million obtained per sample. Total RNA was extracted from PBMCs with Trizol reagent, with at least 6 micrograms obtained per sample. For every donor, an aliquot of PBMCs went through flow cytometry to measure the percentages of naive CD45RAhigh/CD27high T cells. This specimen belongs to a study of blood T cells in healthy people across ages (dated by TCRdb to 2014 to 2015). Looking at the study overall: In model experiments, template switching captured about one uniquely barcoded TCR beta cDNA molecule for every two T cells. The study measured age-related changes in TCR beta repertoire diversity using deep sequencing normalized with unique cDNA molecular identifiers. Donors were grouped into four age groups: young (average approximately 15 years), middle-aged (about 40), aged (62) and long-lived (approximately 78). To avoid experimental bias, donors of different ages were distributed randomly across sequencing lanes. For two donors (one aged 18 to 29 and one aged 80 or older), the study analyzed two additional independent replicas of 1 million unique cDNA reads from the same blood draw.

General study outcomes and caveats: Observed TCR beta diversity per million T cells fell roughly linearly with age, and a significant reduction was already apparent by age roughly 40. Compared with the aged group, the long-lived group had more naive CD4+ T cells, fewer expanded clones and increased TCR diversity, a pattern suggesting age selection. Conclusive comparison of naive and antigen-experienced compartments was prevented by the profiling of bulk unsorted PBMCs. Because donor CMV infection status was unknown, age-related changes in expanded clonotypes were potentially confounded. Observed TCR beta diversity correlated strongly with the percentage of naive T cells measured by flow cytometry. Estimates of total diversity based on one million sequenced T cells were considered lower bounds and underestimates.

Material: blood. The origin of this receptor is a man aged 18 to 35 in good health.

The nucleotide sequence is TGTACCAGTAGTAAAAGACAAGAGCAGCCCCAGCATTTT. This is translated as CTSSKRQEQPQHF. The chain uses TRBV19 and TRBJ1-5; the D gene identity is not certain. The CDR3, cysteine through phenylalanine, is 13 amino acids long. This entry keeps only the CDR3 DNA: 39 bases, framed from base 1. CDR1 and CDR2 are read off the germline V gene (reference sequence) as LNHDA and SQIVND.